This passage covers 26 T cell receptor beta chains from one sample sequenced in a study of identical twins. MiXCR, run by TCRdb on the 5' RACE reads, gives a single entry per CDR3 protein. The sample lists about 220,000 distinct CDR3 sequences, more than 6.5% occurring once. This same sample was also taken into another study, of yellow fever vaccine responses in identical twins.

The sequenced material came from memory (CD45RO+) T cells sorted from blood. Receptors were obtained from a woman younger than 35 in good health.

This clonotype was counted many times. The chain uses TRBV7-8 and TRBJ2-4; no clear D gene. Per germline, CDR1 SGHVS and CDR2 FQNEAQ. This CDR3 has 15 amino acids. The V end lost 5 bases, the J end lost 5 bases, and 16 bases lay between the germline ends. CDR3 region: CASSLKPWLENIQYF. As DNA, the CDR3 is TGTGCCAGCAGCCTAAAGCCCTGGCTGGAAAACATTCAGTACTTC.

V gene TRBV3-1 combines with J gene TRBJ2-5; 16 bases line up with TRBD2. The V segment lost 5 bases and the J segment 4 bases; nucleotides outside the gene matches: 7. Germline V lookup: CDR1 LGHDT, CDR2 YNNKEL (reference sequence). CDR3 length: 17 amino acids. The CDR3 here is CASSYGTSGGGLETQYF. The CDR3 DNA is TGTGCCAGCAGCTACGGGACTAGCGGGGGGGGCCTAGAGACCCAGTACTTC.

In the case of this clonotype: An end of the junction does not agree with germline; a read error may underlie this. The rearrangement links TRBV12-3 or TRBV12-4 to TRBJ1-2; 8 nucleotides match TRBD1. The length of the CDR3 is 18 residues. CDR3 in DNA: TGTACCAGCAGTCCATCACGTCCCGGGACAGGTTTTCTTTATGGCTACACCTTC. Protein sequence: CTSSPSRPGTGFLYGYTF.

The CDR3 loop reads CASSFFGRDTDTQYF. CDR3 nucleotide sequence: TGTGCCAGCAGTTTTTTCGGGAGGGATACAGATACGCAGTATTTT. The chain couples TRBV27 to TRBJ2-3; TRBD2 matches at 8 bases. Germline V gene data show CDR1 as MNHEY and CDR2 as SMNVEV (reference sequence). The ends lost 3 bases at V and 3 bases at J; junction bases unmatched: 5. The CDR3 is 15 amino acids.

Only a few counts were recorded for this clonotype. The chain employs TRBV30 and TRBJ1-5; a weak D match, TRBD1 (6 bases). The V end was cut by 0 bases, the J end by 3 bases, with 24 bases between. This CDR3 contains 19 residues. From germline, CDR1 is GTSNPN and CDR2 SVGIG (reference sequence). In DNA, the CDR3 is TGTGCCTGGAGTGTAAGGAGGACCGACAGGTCCACGCTCAATCAGCCCCAGCATTTT. Translating gives CAWSVRRTDRSTLNQPQHF.

With regard to this clonotype: A much larger clone lies one base from this, so it may be a read error. The chain links TRBV12-3 or TRBV12-4 to TRBJ2-7; D is ambiguous. This CDR3 is 13 amino acids long. The CDR3 region has the DNA TGTGCCAGCAGTTTCTACAGCTCCTACGAGCAGCACTTC. Translation: CASSFYSSYEQHF.

This clonotype was seen only a few times. This rearrangement joins TRBV7-2 to TRBJ2-7; perhaps TRBD2 as D (6 bases). Germline CDR1 SGHTA, CDR2 FQGNSA. The CDR3 is 17 residues long. Trimming took 3 bases from V and 6 from J, leaving 24 bases between them. CDR3 nucleotide sequence: TGTGCCAGCAGCTTGACAGTCTCGCGGGACCCCCCCCCCGAGCAGTACTTC. Its translation: CASSLTVSRDPPPEQYF.

The chain is built from TRBV20-1 and TRBJ2-5, with 7 positions matching TRBD1. Germline lookup yields CDR1 DFQATT and CDR2 SNEGSKA (reference sequence). The CDR3 runs to 12 residues. V shed 7 bases, J shed 4 bases, and the junction held 6 bases outside the gene matches. The CDR3 protein is CSGYSGGETQYF. The DNA for the CDR3 is TGCAGTGGATACTCAGGGGGAGAGACCCAGTACTTC.

This clonotype was seen a few times. This chain links TRBV4-3 with TRBJ2-6; D is perhaps TRBD1 or TRBD2 (5 bases each). The CDR3 sequence is 17 residues long. V was clipped by 2 bases and J by 2 bases, with 13 bases between them. Germline-derived CDR1 and CDR2 are LGHNA and YSLEER. The CDR3 loop is CASSQSPLGAGANVLTF. In DNA, the CDR3 is TGCGCCAGCAGCCAATCCCCACTAGGGGCTGGGGCCAACGTCCTGACTTTC.

This clonotype was found a few times. The genes are TRBV2 and TRBJ2-3; 13 bases line up with TRBD2. V was pared by 7 bases and J by 9 bases, with 10 bases of the junction left unmatched. The germline V gene has CDR1 SNHLY and CDR2 FYNNEI. This CDR3 region has 15 residues. The CDR3 DNA follows: TGTGCCAGCAAGGAACTAGCGGGAGGGCCAAACACGCAGTATTTT. It is translated as CASKELAGGPNTQYF.

In its sample, this clonotype was seen a few times. The J gene is TRBJ1-1, the V gene TRBV5-1; no clear D gene. The germline V gene has CDR1 SGHRS and CDR2 YFSETQ. V dropped 2 bases and J dropped 2 bases, with 7 bases sitting between them. This CDR3 has 13 amino acids. The CDR3, as DNA: TGCGCCAGCAGCTTCACAGATAACACTGAAGCTTTCTTT. This sequence encodes CASSFTDNTEAFF.

This clonotype was found many times. This rearrangement joins TRBV18 to TRBJ1-1; TRBD1 matches at 9 bases. Per the germline V gene, CDR1 is KGHSH and CDR2 is LQKENI. With V trimmed by 1 base and J by 3 bases, 0 bases remained unmatched. The CDR3 runs 14 residues. CDR3 coding DNA: TGTGCCAGCTCACCACGGGACAGGGACACTGAAGCTTTCTTT. Translating gives CASSPRDRDTEAFF.

This clonotype was observed at least ten times. The chain links TRBV20-1 to TRBJ2-7; 7 bases are shared with TRBD2. The V gene's germline CDR1 is DFQATT and CDR2 SNEGSKA (reference sequence). The CDR3 runs to 11 residues. J gave up 4 bases and V 3 bases, and 0 bases lay outside the gene matches. CDR3: CSASGGYEQYF. Here the CDR3 DNA reads TGCAGTGCTAGCGGGGGGTACGAGCAGTACTTC.

CDR3 DNA: TGTGCCGGGGGTCAGAACACTGAAGCTTTCTTT. Amino acid sequence: CAGGQNTEAFF. V is TRBV2 and J is TRBJ1-1; possibly TRBD1 for D (5 bases). The CDR3 length is 11 residues. Germline V gives CDR1 SNHLY, CDR2 FYNNEI. Trimming removed 11 bases from V and 1 base from J, with 8 bases in between.

As DNA, the CDR3 is TGTGCCTCTGACCAATACAATGAGCAGTTCTTC. Translating it yields CASDQYNEQFF. The J gene is TRBJ2-1, the V gene TRBV2; D gene unclear. V lost 11 bases and J 4 bases, leaving 9 bases between the germline ends. The CDR3 is 11 amino acids. Looked up from germline, CDR1 is SNHLY and CDR2 is FYNNEI.

The chain employs TRBV2 and TRBJ2-5; 11 bases fit TRBD2. J lost 2 bases, V lost 2 bases, and 7 bases had no gene match. The CDR3 loop spans 17 amino acids. Germline V gives CDR1 SNHLY, CDR2 FYNNEI. The CDR3 region has the DNA TGTGCCAGCAGTGAACTCGGGGGACTAGCGGTTCAAGAGACCCAGTACTTC. This translates into CASSELGGLAVQETQYF.

The J gene is TRBJ2-7, the V gene TRBV27, with D perhaps matching TRBD2 (6 bases). Germline CDR1 and CDR2: MNHEY and SMNVEV (reference sequence). The CDR3 runs 14 residues. V lost 7 bases and J lost 0, with 13 bases in between. The CDR3 sequence is CASTPGGASYEQYF. The CDR3 DNA sequence: TGTGCCAGCACTCCCGGAGGGGCCTCCTACGAGCAGTACTTC.

This clonotype came up a few times. The rearrangement joins TRBV5-5 to TRBJ2-2; 7 bases agree with TRBD1. The V gene's germline CDR1 is SGHKS and CDR2 YYEKEE (reference sequence). V was pared by 2 bases and J by 4 bases, with 5 bases of the junction left unmatched. The CDR3 covers 15 residues. The CDR3 coding sequence is TGTGCCAGCAGCTTCGAGGGGGCATTCACCGGGGAGCTGTTTTTT. Encoded protein: CASSFEGAFTGELFF.

This clonotype was detected ten times or more. The CDR3 loop reads CASSSPKGLKYF. CDR3 coding DNA: TGTGCCAGCAGCTCTCCGAAGGGGCTCAAGTACTTC. The rearrangement links TRBV7-2 to TRBJ2-7, with a tentative D call TRBD1 (5 bases). The germline V gene has CDR1 SGHTA and CDR2 FQGNSA. The CDR3 is 12 amino acids. V was clipped by 4 bases and J by 11 bases, with 15 bases between them.

The CDR3 region has the DNA TGCAGTGCTAGAGAACCCTCTTGGAGACCGGTACTATACTTC. Its protein product is CSAREPSWRPVLYF. The genes are TRBV20-1 and TRBJ2-5; D is unclear. Germline CDR1 DFQATT, CDR2 SNEGSKA (reference sequence). The CDR3 sequence is 14 residues long. Trimming cost V 0 bases and J 14 bases, with 22 bases left between them.

The chain has TRBV4-3 and TRBJ2-6, with unresolved D. CDR1 and CDR2 (germline): LGHNA, YSLEER. The CDR3 totals 16 residues. V was trimmed by 0 bases and J by 2 bases, leaving 8 bases between them. CDR3 sequence (DNA): TGCGCCAGCAGCCAAGATTCGTCGACTGGGGCCAACGTCCTGACTTTC. Translation gives CASSQDSSTGANVLTF.

This clonotype was observed a few times. The chain uses TRBV28 and TRBJ2-3, with 7 bases aligning to TRBD2. J was trimmed by 10 bases and V by 6 bases; bases with no gene match: 16. From germline, CDR1 is MDHEN and CDR2 SYDVKM. This CDR3 spans 15 amino acids. CDR3 loop: CASRGGGSNFLAQYF. CDR3 in DNA: TGTGCCAGCAGAGGCGGCGGGAGCAATTTTCTAGCGCAGTATTTT.

This clonotype was picked up a small number of times. The chain recombines TRBV19 with TRBJ2-2; D uncertain. V lost 6 bases and J lost 4, with 9 bases in between. Germline V gene data show CDR1 as LNHDA and CDR2 as SQIVND (reference sequence). The CDR3 length is 13 residues. The CDR3 here is CASRGYSTGELFF. The CDR3 DNA is TGTGCCAGTAGGGGGTATAGCACCGGGGAGCTGTTTTTT.

This clonotype was seen only a few times. The chain couples TRBV20-1 to TRBJ1-1; D remains unclear. Deletions cut 0 bases from V and 3 bases from J, with 5 bases between. Germline V gene lookup returns CDR1 DFQATT and CDR2 SNEGSKA (reference sequence). The CDR3 consists of 12 residues. Written as DNA, the CDR3 is TGCAGTGCTAGAGAGTTTGACACTGAAGCTTTCTTT. Its translation: CSAREFDTEAFF.

The chain's CDR3 is CASSLEGQYEQYF. The CDR3 region has the DNA TGCGCCAGCAGCTTGGAAGGGCAATACGAGCAGTACTTC. The V gene is TRBV5-1, the J gene TRBJ2-7; no clear D. Per the germline V gene, CDR1 is SGHRS and CDR2 is YFSETQ. The CDR3 covers 13 residues. Trimming pared 0 bases from V and 4 bases from J, leaving 8 bases between.

This clonotype appeared a few times. A junction end diverges from the germline sequence, so it may reflect a read error. The rearrangement uses TRBV7-2 and TRBJ1-1; the D is unclear. The CDR3 has 14 residues. CDR1 SGHTA and CDR2 FQGNSA come from the germline V gene. The CDR3 sequence: CASSTPGGNTEPFF. In nucleotides, the CDR3 is TGTGCCAGCAGCACCCCGGGTGGGAACACTGAACCTTTCTTT.